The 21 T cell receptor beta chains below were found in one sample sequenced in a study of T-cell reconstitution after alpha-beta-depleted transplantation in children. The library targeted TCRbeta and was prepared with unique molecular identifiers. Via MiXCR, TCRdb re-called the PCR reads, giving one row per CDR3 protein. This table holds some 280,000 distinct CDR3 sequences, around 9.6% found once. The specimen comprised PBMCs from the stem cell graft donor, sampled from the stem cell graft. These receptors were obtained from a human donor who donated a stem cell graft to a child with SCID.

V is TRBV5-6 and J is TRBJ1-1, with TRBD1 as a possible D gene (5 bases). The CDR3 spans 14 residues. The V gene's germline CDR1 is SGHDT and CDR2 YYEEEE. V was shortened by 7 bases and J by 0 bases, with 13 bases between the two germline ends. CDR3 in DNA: TGTGCCAGCCGCCGGTTGGGGGTGAACACTGAAGCTTTCTTT. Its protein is CASRRLGVNTEAFF.

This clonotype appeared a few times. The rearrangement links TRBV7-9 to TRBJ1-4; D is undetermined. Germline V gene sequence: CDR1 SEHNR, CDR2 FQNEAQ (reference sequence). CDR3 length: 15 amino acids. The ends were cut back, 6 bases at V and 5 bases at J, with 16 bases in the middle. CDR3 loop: CASSQAPPENEKLFF. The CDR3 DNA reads TGTGCCAGCAGTCAGGCTCCCCCAGAAAATGAAAAACTGTTTTTT.

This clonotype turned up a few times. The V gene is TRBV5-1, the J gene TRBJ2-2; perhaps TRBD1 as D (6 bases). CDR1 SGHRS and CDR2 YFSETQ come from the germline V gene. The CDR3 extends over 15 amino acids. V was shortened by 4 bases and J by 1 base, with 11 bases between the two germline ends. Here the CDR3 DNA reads TGCGCCAGCAGCCCAGTGACAGGGAACACCGGGGAGCTGTTTTTT. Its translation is CASSPVTGNTGELFF.

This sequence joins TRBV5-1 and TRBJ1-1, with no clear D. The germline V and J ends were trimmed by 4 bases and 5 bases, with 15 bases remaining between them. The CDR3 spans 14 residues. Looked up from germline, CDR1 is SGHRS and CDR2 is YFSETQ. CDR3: CASSAGARGTEAFF. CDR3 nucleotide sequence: TGCGCCAGCAGCGCCGGAGCGCGTGGGACTGAAGCTTTCTTT.

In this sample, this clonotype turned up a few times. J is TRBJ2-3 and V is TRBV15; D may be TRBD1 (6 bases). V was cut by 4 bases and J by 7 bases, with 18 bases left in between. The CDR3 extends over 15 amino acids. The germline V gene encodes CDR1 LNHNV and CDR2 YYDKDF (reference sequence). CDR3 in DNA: TGTGCCACCAGCACCCAACAGGGCAATCTATATACGCAGTATTTT. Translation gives CATSTQQGNLYTQYF. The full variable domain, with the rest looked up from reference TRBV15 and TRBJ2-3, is DAMVIQNPRYQVTQFGKPVTLSCSQTLNHNVMYWYQQKSSQAPKLLFHYYDKDFNNEADTPDNFQSRRPNTSFCFLDIRSPGLGDTAMYLCATSTQQGNLYTQYFGPGTRLTVL.

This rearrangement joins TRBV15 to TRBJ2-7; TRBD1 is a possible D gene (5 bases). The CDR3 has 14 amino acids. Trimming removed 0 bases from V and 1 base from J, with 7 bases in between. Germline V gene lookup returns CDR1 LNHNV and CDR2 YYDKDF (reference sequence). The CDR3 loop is CATSRDRVSYEQYF. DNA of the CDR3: TGTGCCACCAGCAGAGACAGGGTTTCCTACGAGCAGTACTTC.

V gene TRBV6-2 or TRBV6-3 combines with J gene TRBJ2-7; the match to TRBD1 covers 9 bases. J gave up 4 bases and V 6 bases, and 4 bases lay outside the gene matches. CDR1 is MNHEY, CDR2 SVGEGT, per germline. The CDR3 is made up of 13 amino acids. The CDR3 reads CASRPTGGYEQYF. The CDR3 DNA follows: TGTGCCAGCAGGCCGACAGGGGGATACGAGCAGTACTTC.

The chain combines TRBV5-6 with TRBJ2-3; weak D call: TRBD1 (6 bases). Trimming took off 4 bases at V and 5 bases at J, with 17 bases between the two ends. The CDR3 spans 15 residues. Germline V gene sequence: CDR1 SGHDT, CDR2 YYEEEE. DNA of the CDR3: TGTGCCAGCAGCGCCCGGGACAACCCCGGAGATACGCAGTATTTT. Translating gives CASSARDNPGDTQYF.

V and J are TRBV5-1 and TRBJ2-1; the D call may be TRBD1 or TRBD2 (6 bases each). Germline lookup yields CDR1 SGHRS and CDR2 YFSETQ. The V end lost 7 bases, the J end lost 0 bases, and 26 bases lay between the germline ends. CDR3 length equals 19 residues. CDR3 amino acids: CASRMGAGEVRSSYNEQFF. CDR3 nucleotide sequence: TGCGCCAGCCGCATGGGGGCAGGGGAGGTTCGGAGCTCCTACAATGAGCAGTTCTTC.

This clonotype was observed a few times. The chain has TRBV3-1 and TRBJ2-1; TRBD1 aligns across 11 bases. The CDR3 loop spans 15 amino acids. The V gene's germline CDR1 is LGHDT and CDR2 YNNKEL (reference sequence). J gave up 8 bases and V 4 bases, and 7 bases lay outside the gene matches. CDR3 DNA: TGTGCCAGCAGCCCTAGGACAGGGGGCAGGGATGAGCAGTTCTTC. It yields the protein CASSPRTGGRDEQFF.

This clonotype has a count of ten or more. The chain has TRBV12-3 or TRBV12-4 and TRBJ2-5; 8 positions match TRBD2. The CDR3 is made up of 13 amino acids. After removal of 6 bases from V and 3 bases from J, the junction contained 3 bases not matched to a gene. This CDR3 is CASRLLAEETQYF. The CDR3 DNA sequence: TGTGCCAGCAGATTACTAGCGGAAGAGACCCAGTACTTC.

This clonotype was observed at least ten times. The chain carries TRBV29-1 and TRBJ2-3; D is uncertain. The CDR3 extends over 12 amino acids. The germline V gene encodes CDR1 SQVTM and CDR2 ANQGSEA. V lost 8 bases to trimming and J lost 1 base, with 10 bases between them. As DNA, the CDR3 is TGCAGCCTCCTTGAGGGCACAGATACGCAGTATTTT. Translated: CSLLEGTDTQYF.

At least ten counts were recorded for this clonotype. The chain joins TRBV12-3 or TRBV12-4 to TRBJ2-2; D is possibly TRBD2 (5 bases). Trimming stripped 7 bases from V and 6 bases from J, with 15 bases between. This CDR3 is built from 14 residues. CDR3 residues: CASTFREKSGELFF. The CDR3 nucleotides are TGTGCCAGCACCTTTAGGGAGAAGTCCGGGGAGCTGTTTTTT.

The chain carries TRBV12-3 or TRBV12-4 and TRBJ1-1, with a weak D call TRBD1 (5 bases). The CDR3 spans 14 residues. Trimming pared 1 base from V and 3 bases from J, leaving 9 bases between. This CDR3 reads CASSLGGWYTEAFF. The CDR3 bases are TGTGCCAGCAGTTTAGGGGGGTGGTACACTGAAGCTTTCTTT.

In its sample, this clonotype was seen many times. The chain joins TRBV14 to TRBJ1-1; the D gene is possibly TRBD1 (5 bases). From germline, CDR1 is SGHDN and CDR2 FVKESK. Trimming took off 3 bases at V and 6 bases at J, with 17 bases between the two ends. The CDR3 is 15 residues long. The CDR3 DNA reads TGTGCCAGCAGCCAGTCGGGTGGGGGTACCGCTGAAGCTTTCTTT. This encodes CASSQSGGGTAEAFF.

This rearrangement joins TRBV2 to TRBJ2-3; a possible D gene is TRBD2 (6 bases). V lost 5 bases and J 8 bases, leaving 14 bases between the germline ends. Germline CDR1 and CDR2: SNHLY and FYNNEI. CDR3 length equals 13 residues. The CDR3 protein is CASSTSWGSTQYF. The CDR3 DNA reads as TGTGCCAGCAGTACTAGCTGGGGGTCTACGCAGTATTTT. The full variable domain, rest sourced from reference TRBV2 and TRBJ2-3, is EPEVTQTPSHQVTQMGQEVILRCVPISNHLYFYWYRQILGQKVEFLVSFYNNEISEKSEIFDDQFSVERPDGSNFTLKIRSTKLEDSAMYFCASSTSWGSTQYFGPGTRLTVL.

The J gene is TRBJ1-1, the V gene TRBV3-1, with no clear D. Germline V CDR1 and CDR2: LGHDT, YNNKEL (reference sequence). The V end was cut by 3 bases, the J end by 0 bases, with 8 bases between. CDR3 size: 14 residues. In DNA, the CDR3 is TGTGCCAGCAGCCAGGACCCCCTGAACACTGAAGCTTTCTTT. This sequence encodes CASSQDPLNTEAFF. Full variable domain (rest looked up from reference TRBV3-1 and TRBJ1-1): DTAVSQTPKYLVTQMGNDKSIKCEQNLGHDTMYWYKQDSKKFLKIMFSYNNKELIINETVPNRFSPKSPDKAHLNLHINSLELGDSAVYFCASSQDPLNTEAFFGQGTRLTVV.

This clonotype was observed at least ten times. The CDR3 bases are TGTGCCAGCAGCGTAGGGGATACGCAGTATTTT. Translating gives CASSVGDTQYF. The chain combines TRBV9 with TRBJ2-3; no definite D call. The CDR3 consists of 11 residues. The germline CDR1 and CDR2 sequences are SGDLS and YYNGEE. With 0 bases removed from V and 6 bases from J, the gap between germline ends came to 2 bases.

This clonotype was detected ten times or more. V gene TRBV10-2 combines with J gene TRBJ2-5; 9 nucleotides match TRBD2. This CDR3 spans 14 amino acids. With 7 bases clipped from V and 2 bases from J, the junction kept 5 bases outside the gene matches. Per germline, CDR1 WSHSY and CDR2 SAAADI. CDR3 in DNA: TGCGCCAGCAAAAATAGCGGGGGTCAAGAGACCCAGTACTTC. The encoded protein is CASKNSGGQETQYF.

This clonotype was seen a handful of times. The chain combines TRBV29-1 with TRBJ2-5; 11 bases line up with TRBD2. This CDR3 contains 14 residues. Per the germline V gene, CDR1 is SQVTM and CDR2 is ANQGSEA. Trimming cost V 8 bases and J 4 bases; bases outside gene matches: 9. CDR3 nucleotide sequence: TGCAGCCTTCTACTAGCGGGGGACGTAGAGACCCAGTACTTC. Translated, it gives CSLLLAGDVETQYF.

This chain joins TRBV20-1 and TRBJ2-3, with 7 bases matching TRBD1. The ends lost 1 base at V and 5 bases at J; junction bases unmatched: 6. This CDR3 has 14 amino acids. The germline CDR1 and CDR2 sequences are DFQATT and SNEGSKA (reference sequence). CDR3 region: CSARVQGLGDTQYF. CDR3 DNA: TGCAGTGCTAGAGTACAGGGGTTGGGAGATACGCAGTATTTT.